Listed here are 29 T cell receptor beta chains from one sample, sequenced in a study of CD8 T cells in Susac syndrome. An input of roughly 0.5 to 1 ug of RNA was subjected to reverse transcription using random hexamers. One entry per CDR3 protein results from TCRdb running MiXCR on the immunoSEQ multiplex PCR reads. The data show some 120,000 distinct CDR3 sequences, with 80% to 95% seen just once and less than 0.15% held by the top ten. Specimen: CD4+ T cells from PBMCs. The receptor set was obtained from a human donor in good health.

The CDR3 bases are TGTGCCTGGATCCGCCTGGCGGTCGGGGAGCTGTTTTTT. It yields the protein CAWIRLAVGELFF. This chain connects TRBV30 to TRBJ2-2; D call uncertain. CDR1 GTSNPN and CDR2 SVGIG come from the germline V gene (reference sequence). V shed 4 bases and J shed 7 bases, with 13 bases lying between them. The length of the CDR3 is 13 residues.

The CDR3, as DNA: TGTGCCTGGAGTCCAGGACAGGGCGCTGAAGCTTTCTTT. This encodes CAWSPGQGAEAFF. The rearrangement links TRBV30 to TRBJ1-1; TRBD1 matches 8 bases. Unmatched junction bases numbered 5, after V lost 2 bases and J lost 6 bases. This CDR3 is built from 13 residues. Germline CDR1 and CDR2: GTSNPN and SVGIG (reference sequence).

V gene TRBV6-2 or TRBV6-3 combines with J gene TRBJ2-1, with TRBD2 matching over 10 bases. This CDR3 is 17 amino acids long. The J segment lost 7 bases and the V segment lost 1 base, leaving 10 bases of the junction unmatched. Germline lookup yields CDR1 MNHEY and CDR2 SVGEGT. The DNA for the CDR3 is TGTGCCAGCAGTTACTTCAGCTTGGCTAGCGGGGGAAATGAGCAGTTCTTC. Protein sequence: CASSYFSLASGGNEQFF.

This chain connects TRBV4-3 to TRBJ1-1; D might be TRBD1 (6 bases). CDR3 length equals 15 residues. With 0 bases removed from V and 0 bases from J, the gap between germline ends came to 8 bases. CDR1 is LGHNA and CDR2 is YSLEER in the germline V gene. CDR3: CASSQDRQVNTEAFF. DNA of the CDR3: TGCGCCAGCAGCCAAGATCGACAGGTGAACACTGAAGCTTTCTTT.

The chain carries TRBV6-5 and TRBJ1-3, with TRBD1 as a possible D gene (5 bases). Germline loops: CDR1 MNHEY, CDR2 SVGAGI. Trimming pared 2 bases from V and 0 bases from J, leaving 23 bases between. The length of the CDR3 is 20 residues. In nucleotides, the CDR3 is TGTGCCAGCAGTTACGCGGGGACGGCGGACCATCGTAGCTCTGGAAACACCATATATTTT. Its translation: CASSYAGTADHRSSGNTIYF.

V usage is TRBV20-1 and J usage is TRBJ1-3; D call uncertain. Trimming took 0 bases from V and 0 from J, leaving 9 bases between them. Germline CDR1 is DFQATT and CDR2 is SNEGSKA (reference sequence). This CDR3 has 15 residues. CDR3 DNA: TGCAGTGCTAGAGATCCAACGACCTCTGGAAACACCATATATTTT. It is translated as CSARDPTTSGNTIYF.

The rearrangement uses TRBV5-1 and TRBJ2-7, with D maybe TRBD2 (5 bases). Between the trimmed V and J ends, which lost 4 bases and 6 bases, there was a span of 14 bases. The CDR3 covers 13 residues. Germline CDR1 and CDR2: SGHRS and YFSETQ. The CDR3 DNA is TGCGCCAGCAGCGAGAGGGCAGAGTTCGAGCAGTACTTC. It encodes CASSERAEFEQYF.

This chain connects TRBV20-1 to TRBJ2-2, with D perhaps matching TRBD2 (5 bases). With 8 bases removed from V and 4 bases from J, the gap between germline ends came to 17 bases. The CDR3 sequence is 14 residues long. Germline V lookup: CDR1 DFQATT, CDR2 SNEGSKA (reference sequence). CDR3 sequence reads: CSIAQVASTGELFF. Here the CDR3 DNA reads TGCAGTATCGCCCAGGTAGCGAGCACCGGGGAGCTGTTTTTT.

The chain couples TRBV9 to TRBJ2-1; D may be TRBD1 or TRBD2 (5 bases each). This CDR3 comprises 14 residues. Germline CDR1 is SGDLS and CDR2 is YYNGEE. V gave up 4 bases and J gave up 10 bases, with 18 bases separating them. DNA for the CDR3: TGTGCCAGCAGCCCTAGGGACGCTGGTGGGGAGCAGTTCTTC. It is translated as CASSPRDAGGEQFF.

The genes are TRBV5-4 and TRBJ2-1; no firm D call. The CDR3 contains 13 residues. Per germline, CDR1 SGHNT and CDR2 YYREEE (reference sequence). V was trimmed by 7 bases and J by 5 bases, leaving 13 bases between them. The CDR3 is CASSTERNNEQFF. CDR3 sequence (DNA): TGTGCCAGCTCGACCGAAAGGAACAATGAGCAGTTCTTC.

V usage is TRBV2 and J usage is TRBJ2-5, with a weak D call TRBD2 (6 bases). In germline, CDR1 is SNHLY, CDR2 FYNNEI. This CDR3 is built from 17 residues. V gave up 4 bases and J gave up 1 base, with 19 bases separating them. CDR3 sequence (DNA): TGTGCCAGCAGTGCCCCTGGGGGGTTGGGAGGCCAAGAGACCCAGTACTTC. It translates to CASSAPGGLGGQETQYF.

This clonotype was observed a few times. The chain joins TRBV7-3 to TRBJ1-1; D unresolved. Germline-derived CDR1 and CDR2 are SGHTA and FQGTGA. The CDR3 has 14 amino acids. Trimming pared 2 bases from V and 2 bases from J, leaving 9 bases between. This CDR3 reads CASSLGPANTEAFF. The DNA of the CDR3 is TGTGCCAGCAGCTTAGGTCCAGCTAACACTGAAGCTTTCTTT.

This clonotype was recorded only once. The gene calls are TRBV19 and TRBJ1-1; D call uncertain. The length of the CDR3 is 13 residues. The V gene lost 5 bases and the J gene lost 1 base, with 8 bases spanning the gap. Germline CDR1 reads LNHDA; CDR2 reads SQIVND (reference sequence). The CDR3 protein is CASSSGSNTEAFF. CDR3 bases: TGTGCCAGTAGTTCGGGCTCGAACACTGAAGCTTTCTTT.

The CDR3 bases are TGTGCCAGCTCGTTAGAAGTGACCAGGAATGGCTACACCTTC. Its protein product is CASSLEVTRNGYTF. V is TRBV18 and J is TRBJ1-2; D not resolved. V dropped 6 bases and J dropped 6 bases, with 17 bases sitting between them. The CDR3 contains 14 residues. Germline V gene data show CDR1 as KGHSH and CDR2 as LQKENI.

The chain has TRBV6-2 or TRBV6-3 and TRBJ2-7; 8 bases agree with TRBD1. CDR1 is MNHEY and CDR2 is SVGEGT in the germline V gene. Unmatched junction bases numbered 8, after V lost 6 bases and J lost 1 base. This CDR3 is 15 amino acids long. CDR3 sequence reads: CASRDGQGYSYEQYF. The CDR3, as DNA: TGTGCCAGCAGAGACGGACAGGGCTATTCCTACGAGCAGTACTTC.

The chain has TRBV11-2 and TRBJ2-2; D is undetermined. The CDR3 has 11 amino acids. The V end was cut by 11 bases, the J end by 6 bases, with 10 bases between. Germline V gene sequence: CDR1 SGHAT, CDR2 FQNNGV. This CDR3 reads CAVLGAGELFF. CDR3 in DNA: TGTGCCGTCCTAGGCGCCGGGGAGCTGTTTTTT.

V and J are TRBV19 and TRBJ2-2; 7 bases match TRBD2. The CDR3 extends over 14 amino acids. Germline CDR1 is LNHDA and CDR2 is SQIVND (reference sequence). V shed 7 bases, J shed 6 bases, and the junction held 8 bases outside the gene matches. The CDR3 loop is CASIPGGSPGELFF. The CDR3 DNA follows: TGTGCCAGTATCCCCGGCGGGAGCCCCGGGGAGCTGTTTTTT.

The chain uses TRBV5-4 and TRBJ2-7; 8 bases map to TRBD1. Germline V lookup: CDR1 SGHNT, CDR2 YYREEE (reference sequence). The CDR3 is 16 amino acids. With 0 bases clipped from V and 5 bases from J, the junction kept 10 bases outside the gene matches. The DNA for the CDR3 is TGTGCCAGCAGCTTGGTTAATCAGGGGGCCGGCGACGAGCAGTACTTC. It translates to CASSLVNQGAGDEQYF.

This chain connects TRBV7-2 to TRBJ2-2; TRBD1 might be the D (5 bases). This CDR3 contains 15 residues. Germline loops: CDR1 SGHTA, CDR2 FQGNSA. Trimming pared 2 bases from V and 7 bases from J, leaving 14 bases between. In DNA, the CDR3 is TGTGCCAGCAGCTTACGTGCAACAGGCAACGGGGAGCTGTTTTTT. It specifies CASSLRATGNGELFF.

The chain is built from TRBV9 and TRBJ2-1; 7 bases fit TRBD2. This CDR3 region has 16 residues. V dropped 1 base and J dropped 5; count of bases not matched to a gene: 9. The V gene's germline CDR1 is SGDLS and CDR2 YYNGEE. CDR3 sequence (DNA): TGTGCCAGCAGCGTACTCTTGGGGGGGAGGAACAATGAGCAGTTCTTC. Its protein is CASSVLLGGRNNEQFF.

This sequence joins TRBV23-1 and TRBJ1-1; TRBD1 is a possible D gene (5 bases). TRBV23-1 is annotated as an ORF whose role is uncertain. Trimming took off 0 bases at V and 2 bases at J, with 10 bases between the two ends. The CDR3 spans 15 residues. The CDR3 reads CASSQSYQGNTEAFF. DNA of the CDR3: TGCGCCAGCAGTCAATCTTATCAGGGCAACACTGAAGCTTTCTTT.

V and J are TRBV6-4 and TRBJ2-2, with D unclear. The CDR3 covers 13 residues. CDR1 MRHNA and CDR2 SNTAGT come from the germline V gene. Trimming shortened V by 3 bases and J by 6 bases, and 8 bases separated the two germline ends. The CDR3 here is CASSEKVAGELFF. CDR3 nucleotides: TGTGCCAGCAGTGAAAAGGTGGCCGGGGAGCTGTTTTTT.

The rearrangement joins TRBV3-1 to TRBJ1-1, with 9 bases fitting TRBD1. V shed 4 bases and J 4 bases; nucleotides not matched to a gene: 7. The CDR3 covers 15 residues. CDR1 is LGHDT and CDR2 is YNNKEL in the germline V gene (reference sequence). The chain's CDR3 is CASSPGQGIGTEAFF. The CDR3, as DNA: TGTGCCAGCAGCCCTGGACAGGGGATCGGCACTGAAGCTTTCTTT. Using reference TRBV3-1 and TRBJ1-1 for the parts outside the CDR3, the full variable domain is DTAVSQTPKYLVTQMGNDKSIKCEQNLGHDTMYWYKQDSKKFLKIMFSYNNKELIINETVPNRFSPKSPDKAHLNLHINSLELGDSAVYFCASSPGQGIGTEAFFGQGTRLTVV.

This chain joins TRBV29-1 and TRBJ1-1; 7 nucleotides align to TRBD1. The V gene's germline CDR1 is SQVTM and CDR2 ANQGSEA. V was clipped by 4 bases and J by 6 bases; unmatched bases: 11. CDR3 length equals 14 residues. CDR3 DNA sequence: TGCAGCGTTGTGAGACAGGGAGGCAATCCTGAAGCTTTCTTT. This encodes CSVVRQGGNPEAFF.

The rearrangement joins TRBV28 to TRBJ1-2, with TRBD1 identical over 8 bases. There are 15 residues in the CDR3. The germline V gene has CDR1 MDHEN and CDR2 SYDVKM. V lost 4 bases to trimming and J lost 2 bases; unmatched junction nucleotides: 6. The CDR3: CASSSGQGSNYGYTF. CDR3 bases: TGTGCCAGCAGTTCTGGACAGGGTTCGAACTATGGCTACACCTTC.

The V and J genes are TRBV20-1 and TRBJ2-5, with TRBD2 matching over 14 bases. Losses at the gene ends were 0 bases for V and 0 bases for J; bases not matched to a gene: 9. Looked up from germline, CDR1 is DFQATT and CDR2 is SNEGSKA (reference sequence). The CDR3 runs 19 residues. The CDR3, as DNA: TGCAGTGCTAGAGATCCCGCCGGGACTAGCGGGGGACACCAAGAGACCCAGTACTTC. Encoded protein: CSARDPAGTSGGHQETQYF.

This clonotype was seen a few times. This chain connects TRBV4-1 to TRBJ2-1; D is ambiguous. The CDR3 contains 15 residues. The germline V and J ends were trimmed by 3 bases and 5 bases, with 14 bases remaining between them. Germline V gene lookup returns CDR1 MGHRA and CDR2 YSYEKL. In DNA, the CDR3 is TGCGCCAGCAGCCACGCGGCCACCACCAACAATGAGCAGTTCTTC. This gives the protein CASSHAATTNNEQFF.

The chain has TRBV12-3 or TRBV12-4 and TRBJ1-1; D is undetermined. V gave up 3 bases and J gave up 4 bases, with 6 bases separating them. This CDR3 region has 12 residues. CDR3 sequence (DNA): TGTGCCAGCAGTTTGGGCTTCACTGAAGCTTTCTTT. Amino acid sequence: CASSLGFTEAFF.

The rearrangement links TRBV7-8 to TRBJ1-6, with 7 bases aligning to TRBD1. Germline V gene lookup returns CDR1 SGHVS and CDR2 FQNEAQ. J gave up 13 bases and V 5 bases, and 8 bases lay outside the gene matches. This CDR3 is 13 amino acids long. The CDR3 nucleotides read TGTGCCAGCAGCCAGGGGGTAGGGCTCCCCCTCCACTTT. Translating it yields CASSQGVGLPLHF.